Presented here are 2 T cell receptor beta chains from one specimen sequenced in a study of blood T cell repertoires in COVID-19. Sequenced by immunoSEQ multiplex PCR; TCRdb stores in-frame clones only, minus some. Of hundreds of thousands of clones listed, roughly nine tenths were seen once; the top ten hold approximately 3.1%. Sequencing was done on a sample of PBMCs or T cells enriched from blood (not recorded which). These TCRs come from a woman aged 30 to 39 who had recovered from COVID-19.

The genes are TRBV5-1 and TRBJ1-5; 7 positions agree with TRBD1. The CDR3 runs 17 residues. CDR1 and CDR2 (germline): SGHRS, YFSETQ. J gave up 2 bases and V 4 bases, and 12 bases lay outside the gene matches. CDR3 DNA: TGCGCCAGCAGCGCCCGGACAGGTAACGAGGGCAATCAGCCCCAGCATTTT. Protein: CASSARTGNEGNQPQHF.

J is TRBJ1-2 and V is TRBV27, with 10 bases lining up with TRBD1. The CDR3 is 13 residues long. CDR1 MNHEY and CDR2 SMNVEV come from the germline V gene (reference sequence). The V segment lost 6 bases and the J segment 7 bases; nucleotides outside the gene matches: 5. CDR3 coding DNA: TGTGCCAGCAGCCTCGGACAGGGGGTTGGCTACACCTTC. Protein sequence: CASSLGQGVGYTF.